This T cell receptor (beta chain) appears in the sequencing data of a study of cytomegalovirus exposure and HLA in healthy donors. Overall study: Early on, a data release was issued that held approximately 78 million unique TCRs from HLA-typed donors.

The CDR3 covers 13 residues. Deletions cut 7 bases from V and 3 bases from J, with 10 bases between. Germline assignment: CDR1 MNHNS and CDR2 SASEGT. A multiplex PCR was run with 60 Vbeta primers and 13 Jbeta primers. Measured with immunoSEQ multiplex PCR; TCRdb has only the in-frame clones, and not every one. The sample has around 280,000 clones; approximately 90% are singletons. This TCR was sampled from a woman under 30 in good health and CMV-seronegative. Material: PBMCs. The rearrangement links TRBV6-1 to TRBJ1-5; the D gene is possibly TRBD1 (6 bases). CDR3 nucleotide sequence: TGTGCCAGCACCGGACAGTACAATCAGCCCCAGCATTTT. Encoded protein: CASTGQYNQPQHF.